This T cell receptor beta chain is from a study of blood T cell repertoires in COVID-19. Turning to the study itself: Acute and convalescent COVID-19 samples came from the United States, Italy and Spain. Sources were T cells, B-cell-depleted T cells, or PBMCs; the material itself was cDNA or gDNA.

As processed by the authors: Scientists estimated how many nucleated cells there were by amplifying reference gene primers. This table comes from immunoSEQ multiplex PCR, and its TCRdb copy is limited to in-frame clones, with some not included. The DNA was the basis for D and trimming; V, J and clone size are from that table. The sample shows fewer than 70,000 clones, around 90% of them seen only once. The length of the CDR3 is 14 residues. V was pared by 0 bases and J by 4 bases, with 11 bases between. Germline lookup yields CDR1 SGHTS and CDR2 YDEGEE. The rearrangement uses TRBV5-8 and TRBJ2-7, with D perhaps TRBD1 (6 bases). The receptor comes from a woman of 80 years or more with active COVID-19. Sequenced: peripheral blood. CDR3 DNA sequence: TGTGCCAGCAGCTTGGACAGGGTCGGTTACGAGCAGTACTTC. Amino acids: CASSLDRVGYEQYF.